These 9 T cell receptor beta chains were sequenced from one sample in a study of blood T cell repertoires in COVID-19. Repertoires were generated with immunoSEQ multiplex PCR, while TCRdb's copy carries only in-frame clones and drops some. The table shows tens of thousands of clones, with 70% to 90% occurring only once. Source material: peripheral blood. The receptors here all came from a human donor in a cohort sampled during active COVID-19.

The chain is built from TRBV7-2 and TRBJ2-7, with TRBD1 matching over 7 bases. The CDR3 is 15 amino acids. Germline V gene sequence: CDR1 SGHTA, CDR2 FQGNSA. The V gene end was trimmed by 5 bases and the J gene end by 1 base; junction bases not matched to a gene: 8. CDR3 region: CASSIDRDRSYEQYF. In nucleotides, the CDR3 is TGTGCCAGCAGCATCGACAGGGACCGGTCCTACGAGCAGTACTTC.

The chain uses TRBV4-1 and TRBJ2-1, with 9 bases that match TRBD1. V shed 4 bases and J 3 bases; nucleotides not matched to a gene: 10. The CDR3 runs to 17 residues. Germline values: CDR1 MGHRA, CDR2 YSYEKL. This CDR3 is CASSPQKGQGHYNEQFF. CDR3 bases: TGCGCCAGCAGCCCTCAGAAGGGACAGGGTCACTACAATGAGCAGTTCTTC.

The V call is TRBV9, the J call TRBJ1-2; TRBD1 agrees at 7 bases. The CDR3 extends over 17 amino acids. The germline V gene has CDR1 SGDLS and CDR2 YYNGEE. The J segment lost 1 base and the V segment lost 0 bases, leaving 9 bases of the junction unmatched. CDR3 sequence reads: CASSVGVGQEINYGYTF. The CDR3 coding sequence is TGTGCCAGCAGCGTAGGTGTCGGACAGGAGATTAACTATGGCTACACCTTC.

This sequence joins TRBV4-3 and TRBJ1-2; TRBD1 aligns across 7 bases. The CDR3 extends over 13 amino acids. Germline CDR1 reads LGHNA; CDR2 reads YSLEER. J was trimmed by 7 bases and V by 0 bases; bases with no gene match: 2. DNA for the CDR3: TGCGCCAGCAGCCAAGATAGGACAGGTGGCTACACCTTC. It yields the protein CASSQDRTGGYTF.

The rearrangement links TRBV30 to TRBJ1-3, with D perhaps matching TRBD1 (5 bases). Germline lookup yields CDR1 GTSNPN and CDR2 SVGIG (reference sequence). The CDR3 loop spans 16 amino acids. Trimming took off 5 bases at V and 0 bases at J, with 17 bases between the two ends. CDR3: CAWGGQTAFSGNTIYF. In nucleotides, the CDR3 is TGTGCCTGGGGTGGGCAGACAGCCTTCTCTGGAAACACCATATATTTT.

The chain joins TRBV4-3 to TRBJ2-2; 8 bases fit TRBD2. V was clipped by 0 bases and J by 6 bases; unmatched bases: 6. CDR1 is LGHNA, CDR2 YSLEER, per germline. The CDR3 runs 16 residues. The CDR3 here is CASSQEWAGGAGELFF. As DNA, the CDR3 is TGCGCCAGCAGCCAAGAATGGGCCGGGGGGGCCGGGGAGCTGTTTTTT.

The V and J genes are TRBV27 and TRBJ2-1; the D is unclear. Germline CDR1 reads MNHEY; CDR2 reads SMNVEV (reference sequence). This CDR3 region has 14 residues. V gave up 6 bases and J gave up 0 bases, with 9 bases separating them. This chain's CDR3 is CASSPRISYNEQFF. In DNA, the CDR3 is TGTGCCAGCAGCCCCAGGATCTCCTACAATGAGCAGTTCTTC.

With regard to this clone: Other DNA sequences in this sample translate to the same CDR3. The CDR3 loop reads CASSPPSQETQYF. CDR3 nucleotides: TGTGCCAGCTCACCACCGTCTCAAGAGACCCAGTACTTC. This sequence joins TRBV18 and TRBJ2-5; D remains ambiguous. CDR1 is KGHSH and CDR2 is LQKENI in the germline V gene. V was clipped by 0 bases and J by 2 bases, with 4 bases between them. The CDR3 has 13 amino acids.

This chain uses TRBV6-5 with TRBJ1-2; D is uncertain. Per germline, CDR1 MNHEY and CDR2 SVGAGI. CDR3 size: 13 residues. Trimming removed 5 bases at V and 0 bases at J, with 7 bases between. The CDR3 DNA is TGTGCCAGCAGTCGGGGATCTAACTATGGCTACACCTTC. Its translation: CASSRGSNYGYTF.